The 8 T cell receptor delta chains reported below all come from one sample, sequenced in a study of γδ T cells in repeated Plasmodium falciparum infection. TCRdb re-processed the multiplex PCR reads via CATT. Of 93,000 or so delta-chain clones listed, approximately 1% are singletons. Gammadelta T cells were flow-sorted from PBMC into Vgamma9/Vdelta2+ and Vdelta2-negative populations for bulk analysis. The sample was gamma-delta T cells from blood. All receptors come from a pool of human donors (malaria-infected and uninfected, not separated).

With regard to this clone: The protein TCRdb gives is from a much larger clone and does not agree with this DNA's translation at residue 23, likely a read error; the protein shown here comes from the DNA. The V gene call is TRDV1, and the J gene call is absent; TRDD3 was called by the table and not checked on the DNA. Germline CDR1 TSWWSYY, CDR2 QGS. The length of the CDR3 is 25 residues. CDR3: CALGEKVPPNPLGWDTPHYTDKPIF. The CDR3, as DNA: TGTGCTCTTGGGGAAAAGGTACCCCCAAATCCCCTGGGATGGGATACGCCCCATTACACCGATAAACCCATCTTT.

Of note for this clone: This is likely an artifact of a read error, given a far larger clone one base away. Other DNA sequences of this sample code for an identical CDR3. The rearrangement links TRDV1 to TRDJ1, with 11 nucleotides matching TRDD3. Per the germline V gene, CDR1 is TSWWSYY and CDR2 is QGS. The V and J ends lost 0 bases and 6 bases, in that order; junction bases with no gene match: 3. This CDR3 has 15 residues. The CDR3, as DNA: TGTGCTCTTGGGGAACTTTCACTGGGGGATAATAAACTCATCTTT. Amino acids: CALGELSLGDNKLIF.

On this clone itself: A far larger clone is just one base off, so this is likely a read error. The same CDR3 can be traced to other DNA sequences in this sample. This chain's CDR3 is CACDTGLGDSQFYTDKLIF. CDR3 DNA: TGTGCCTGTGACACCGGTCTGGGGGATTCTCAATTTTACACCGATAAACTCATCTTC. TRDV2 is the V gene, and the J gene was not called; TRDD3, the D gene given by the table, was not confirmed from the DNA. The CDR3 is made up of 19 amino acids. CDR1 and CDR2 from the germline V gene are GEAIGNYY and EKD.

To note about this clone: The protein held in TCRdb is that of a much larger clone and does not match this DNA's translation at residue 9, likely because of a read error; the protein shown is translated from the DNA. The rearrangement uses TRDV2 and TRDJ1; 9 nucleotides match TRDD3. The junction had 10 bases not matched to a gene; V was cut back by 3 bases and J by 0 bases. The CDR3 runs to 17 residues. The germline CDR1 and CDR2 sequences are GEAIGNYY and EKD. CDR3: CACDPLGDVGYTDKLIF. In DNA form, the CDR3 reads TGTGCCTGTGACCCTCTGGGGGATGTCGGGTACACCGATAAACTCATCTTT.

Concerning this clone: This likely stems from a read error, as it lies one base from a far larger clone. Other nucleotide sequences in the sample specify the same CDR3. V usage is TRDV1 and J usage is TRDJ2, with D possibly being TRDD2 or TRDD3 (6 bases each). No J gene is reported in TCRdb; it was inferred here by comparing the DNA with germline. The V gene's germline CDR1 is TSWWSYY and CDR2 QGS. Trimming removed 2 bases from V and 0 bases from J, with 37 bases in between. The CDR3 covers 25 residues. CDR3 sequence reads: CALGEDPTLVLGDISRGALTAQLFF. In DNA, the CDR3 is TGTGCTCTTGGGGAAGATCCTACGCTCGTACTGGGAGATATTTCACGTGGGGCTTTGACAGCACAACTCTTCTTT.

This clone turned up a few times. The amino acid sequence in TCRdb belongs to a much larger clone and departs from this DNA's translation at residue 14, likely a sequencing read error; the sequence shown is translated from the DNA. The J gene is TRDJ1, the V gene TRDV2; 10 bases map to TRDD3. TCRdb offers no J gene call, so here the DNA was matched to germline to obtain one. In germline, CDR1 is GEAIGNYY, CDR2 EKD. The CDR3 runs 18 residues. In nucleotides, the CDR3 is TGTGCCTGTGACCCAGCATCACTGGGGGATCCTCACACCAATAAACTCATCTTT. It yields the protein CACDPASLGDPHTNKLIF.

Details on this clone: The protein TCRdb gives is from a much larger clone and does not agree with this DNA's translation at residue 12, likely a read error; the protein shown here comes from the DNA. The rearrangement uses TRAV36/DV7 and TRDJ1; 9 nucleotides align to TRDD3. CDR1 is VTNFRS and CDR2 is LTSSGIE in the germline V gene (reference sequence). The CDR3 spans 14 residues. The CDR3 region has the DNA TGTGCCCCTTACTGGGGGAAGTACACCGATAAACACATCTTT. Protein product: CAPYWGKYTDKHIF.

Concerning this clone itself: The mismatch at residue 10 between this DNA's translation and the TCRdb protein of a much larger clone likely reflects a read error; the protein shown is translated from the DNA. The V gene is TRDV1, the J gene TRDJ1; possibly TRDD3 for D (5 bases). The J gene is not listed in TCRdb, so it was assigned here from a DNA match to germline. CDR1 and CDR2 from the germline V gene are TSWWSYY and QGS. The CDR3 covers 18 residues. The V end lost 6 bases, the J end lost 1 base, and 24 bases lay between the germline ends. The CDR3 bases are TGTGCTCTTGGCGCCCCTCCTCAGTACCGGGGACGCACCGATAAACTCATCTTT. Its protein product is CALGAPPQYRGRTDKLIF.